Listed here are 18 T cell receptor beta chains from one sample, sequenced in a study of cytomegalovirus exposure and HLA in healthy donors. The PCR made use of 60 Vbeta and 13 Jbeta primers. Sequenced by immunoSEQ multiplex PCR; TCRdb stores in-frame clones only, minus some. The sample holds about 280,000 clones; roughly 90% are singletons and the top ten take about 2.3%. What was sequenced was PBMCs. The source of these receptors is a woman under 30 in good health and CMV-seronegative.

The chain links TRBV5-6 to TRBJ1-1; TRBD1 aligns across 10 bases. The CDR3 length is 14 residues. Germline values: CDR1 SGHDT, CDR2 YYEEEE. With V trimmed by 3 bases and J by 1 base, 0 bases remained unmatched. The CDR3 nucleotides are TGTGCCAGCAGCTGGGACAGGGGGAACACTGAAGCTTTCTTT. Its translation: CASSWDRGNTEAFF.

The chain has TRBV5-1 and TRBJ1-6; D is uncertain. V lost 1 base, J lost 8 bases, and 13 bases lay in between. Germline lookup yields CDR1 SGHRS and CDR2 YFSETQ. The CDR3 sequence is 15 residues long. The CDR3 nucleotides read TGCGCCAGCAGCTTGTTGTCCGGTAGCGATTCACCCCTCCACTTT. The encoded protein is CASSLLSGSDSPLHF.

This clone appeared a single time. CDR3 bases: TGTGCCAGCAGCTTAGGGCAGGGGGCTTTCTACGAGCAGTACTTC. As protein: CASSLGQGAFYEQYF. V usage is TRBV7-7 and J usage is TRBJ2-7; 8 bases agree with TRBD1. Per germline, CDR1 SSHAT and CDR2 FNYEAQ (reference sequence). The CDR3 spans 15 residues. With V trimmed by 1 base and J by 3 bases, 5 bases remained unmatched.

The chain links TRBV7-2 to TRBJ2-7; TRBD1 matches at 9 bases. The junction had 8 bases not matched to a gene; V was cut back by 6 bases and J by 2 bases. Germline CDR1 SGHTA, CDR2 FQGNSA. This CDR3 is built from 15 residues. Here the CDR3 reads CASREKQGAPYEQYF. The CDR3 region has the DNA TGTGCCAGCAGGGAGAAACAGGGGGCACCCTACGAGCAGTACTTC.

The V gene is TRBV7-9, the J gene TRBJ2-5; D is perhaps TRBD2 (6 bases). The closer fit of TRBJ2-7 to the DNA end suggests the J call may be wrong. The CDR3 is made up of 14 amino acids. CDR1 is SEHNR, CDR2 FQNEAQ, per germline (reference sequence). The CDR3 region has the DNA TGTGCCAGCAGCTTAGGGGGGGATTCCTACGAGCAGTACTTC. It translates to CASSLGGDSYEQYF.

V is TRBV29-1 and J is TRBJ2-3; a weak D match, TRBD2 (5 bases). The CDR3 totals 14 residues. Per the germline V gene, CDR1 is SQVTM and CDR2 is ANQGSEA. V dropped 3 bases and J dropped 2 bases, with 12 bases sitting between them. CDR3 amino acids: CSVEEASVTDTQYF. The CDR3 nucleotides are TGCAGCGTTGAGGAGGCGTCCGTCACAGATACGCAGTATTTT.

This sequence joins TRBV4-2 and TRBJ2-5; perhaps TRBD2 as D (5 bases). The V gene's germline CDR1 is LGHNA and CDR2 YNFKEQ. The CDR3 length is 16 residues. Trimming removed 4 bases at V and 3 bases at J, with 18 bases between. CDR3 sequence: CASSPRPDSGEETQYF. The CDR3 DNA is TGTGCCAGCAGCCCAAGACCGGACTCCGGGGAAGAGACCCAGTACTTC.

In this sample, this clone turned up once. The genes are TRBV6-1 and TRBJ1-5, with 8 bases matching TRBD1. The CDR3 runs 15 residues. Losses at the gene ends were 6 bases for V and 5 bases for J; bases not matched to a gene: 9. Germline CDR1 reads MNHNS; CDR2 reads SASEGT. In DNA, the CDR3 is TGTGCCAGCAGGACGGACAGGGAGGGTTATCAGCCCCAGCATTTT. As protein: CASRTDREGYQPQHF.

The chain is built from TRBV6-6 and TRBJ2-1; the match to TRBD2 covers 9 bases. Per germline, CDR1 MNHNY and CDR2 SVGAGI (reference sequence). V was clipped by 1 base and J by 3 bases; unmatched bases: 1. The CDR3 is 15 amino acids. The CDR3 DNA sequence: TGTGCCAGCAGTTACTTAGCGGGGGTCTACAATGAGCAGTTCTTC. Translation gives CASSYLAGVYNEQFF.

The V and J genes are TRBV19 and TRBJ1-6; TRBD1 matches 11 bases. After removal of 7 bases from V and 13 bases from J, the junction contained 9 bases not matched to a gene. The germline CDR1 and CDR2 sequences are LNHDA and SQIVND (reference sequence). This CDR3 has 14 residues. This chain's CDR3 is CASKDRGPSQPLHF. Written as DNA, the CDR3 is TGTGCCAGTAAGGACAGGGGGCCCTCTCAGCCCCTCCACTTT.

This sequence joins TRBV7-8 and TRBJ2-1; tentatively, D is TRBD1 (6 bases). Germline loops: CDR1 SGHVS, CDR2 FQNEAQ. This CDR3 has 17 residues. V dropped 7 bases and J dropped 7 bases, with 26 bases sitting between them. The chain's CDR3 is CASIPGHPKVALNEQFF. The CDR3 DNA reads TGTGCCAGCATCCCGGGACACCCCAAGGTGGCCCTGAATGAGCAGTTCTTC. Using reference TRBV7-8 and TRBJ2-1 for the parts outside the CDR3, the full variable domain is GAGVSQSPRYKVAKRGQDVALRCDPISGHVSLFWYQQALGQGPEFLTYFQNEAQLDKSGLPSDRFFAERPEGSVSTLKIQRTQQEDSAVYLCASIPGHPKVALNEQFFGPGTRLTVL.

This CDR3 is CASSPKFLRSDMRDTQYF. CDR3 DNA sequence: TGCGCCAGCAGTCCCAAATTCCTACGTTCGGACATGAGAGATACGCAGTATTTT. The rearrangement joins TRBV23-1 to TRBJ2-3; D is perhaps TRBD1 (5 bases). TRBV23-1 is annotated as an ORF whose role is uncertain. CDR3 size: 18 residues. Trimming removed 4 bases at V and 5 bases at J, with 25 bases between.

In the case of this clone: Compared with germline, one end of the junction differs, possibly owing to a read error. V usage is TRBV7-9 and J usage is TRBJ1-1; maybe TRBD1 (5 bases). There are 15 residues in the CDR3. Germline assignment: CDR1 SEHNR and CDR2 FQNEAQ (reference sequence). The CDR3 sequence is CSSSLWGGVNTEAFF. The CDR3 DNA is TGTTCCAGCAGCTTGTGGGGGGGTGTGAACACTGAAGCTTTCTTT.

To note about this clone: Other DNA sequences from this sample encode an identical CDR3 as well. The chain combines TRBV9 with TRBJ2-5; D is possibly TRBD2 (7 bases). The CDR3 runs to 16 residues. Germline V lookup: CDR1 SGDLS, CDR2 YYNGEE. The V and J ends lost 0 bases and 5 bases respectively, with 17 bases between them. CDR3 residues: CASSVGGGALLETQYF. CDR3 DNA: TGTGCCAGCAGCGTAGGTGGGGGGGCCCTTTTGGAGACCCAGTACTTC.

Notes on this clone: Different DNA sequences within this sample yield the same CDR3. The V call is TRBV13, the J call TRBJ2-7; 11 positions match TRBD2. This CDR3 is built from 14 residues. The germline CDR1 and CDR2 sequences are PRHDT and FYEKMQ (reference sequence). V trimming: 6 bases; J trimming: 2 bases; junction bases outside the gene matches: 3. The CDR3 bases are TGTGCCAGCAGTAGCGGGGGGGCCCCCTACGAGCAGTACTTC. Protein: CASSSGGAPYEQYF.

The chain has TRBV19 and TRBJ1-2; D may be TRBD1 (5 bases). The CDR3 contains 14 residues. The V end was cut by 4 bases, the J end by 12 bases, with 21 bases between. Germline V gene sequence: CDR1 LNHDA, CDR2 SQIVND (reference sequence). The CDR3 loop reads CASSTSVGAGGHTF. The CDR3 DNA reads TGTGCCAGTAGTACATCTGTCGGGGCGGGAGGCCACACCTTC.

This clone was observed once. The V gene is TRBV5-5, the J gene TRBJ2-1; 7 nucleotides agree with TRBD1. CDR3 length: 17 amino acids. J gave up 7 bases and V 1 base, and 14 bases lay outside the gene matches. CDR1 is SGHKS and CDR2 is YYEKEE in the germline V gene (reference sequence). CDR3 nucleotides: TGTGCCAGCAGCTTGAGGGCAGGGGGATCTACTACAAATGAGCAGTTCTTC. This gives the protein CASSLRAGGSTTNEQFF.

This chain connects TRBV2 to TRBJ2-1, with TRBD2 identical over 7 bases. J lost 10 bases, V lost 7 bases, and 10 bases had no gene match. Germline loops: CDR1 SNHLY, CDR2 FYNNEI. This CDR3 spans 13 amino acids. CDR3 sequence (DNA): TGTGCCAGCACCACGACCCGGGGAGGGGAGCAGTTCTTC. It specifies CASTTTRGGEQFF.